The 14 T cell receptor beta chains in this list originate from one sample, sequenced in a study of blood T cell repertoires in COVID-19 (dated by TCRdb to 2020 to 2021). Library prep was done by the immunoSEQ multiplex PCR assay. TCRdb took over this immuneACCESS table, retaining in-frame rearrangements with V and J assigned. Such tables are incomplete; in checked studies, under half of the missing clones stem from an unresolved V gene, and the remainder is unexplained. A total of roughly 180,000 clones appear in this sample, approximately 85% of them only once. Of the sample, around 6.2% is held by the ten largest clones. The material sequenced was PBMCs or T cells enriched from blood (not recorded which). The receptors were gathered from a man aged 40-55 years who had recovered from COVID-19.

The genes are TRBV4-2 and TRBJ1-5, with D uncertain. In germline, CDR1 is LGHNA, CDR2 YNFKEQ. Trimming pared 4 bases from V and 5 bases from J, leaving 9 bases between. The CDR3 has 13 residues. The DNA of the CDR3 is TGTGCCAGCAGCCCTTTCGTTGATCAGCCCCAGCATTTT. This codes for CASSPFVDQPQHF.

V usage is TRBV19 and J usage is TRBJ1-5, with D unresolved. Germline V gives CDR1 LNHDA, CDR2 SQIVND (reference sequence). V was cut by 4 bases and J by 3 bases, with 13 bases left in between. The CDR3 has 15 amino acids. Here the CDR3 reads CASSKVGELNQPQHF. The CDR3 DNA reads TGTGCCAGTAGTAAAGTCGGGGAACTCAATCAGCCCCAGCATTTT.

This sequence joins TRBV2 and TRBJ2-3; maybe TRBD2 (5 bases). Germline loops: CDR1 SNHLY, CDR2 FYNNEI. Trimming shortened V by 3 bases and J by 5 bases, and 12 bases separated the two germline ends. CDR3 length equals 14 residues. CDR3 nucleotide sequence: TGTGCCAGCAGTGAGGGAAGAGGAGGAGATACGCAGTATTTT. Translated, it gives CASSEGRGGDTQYF.

V gene TRBV10-3 combines with J gene TRBJ2-7; 12 bases map to TRBD1. Germline V lookup: CDR1 ENHRY, CDR2 SYGVKD. Trimming removed 5 bases from V and 9 bases from J; junction bases left unmatched: 11. The CDR3 sequence is 15 residues long. The CDR3 coding sequence is TGTGCCATCAGTTTGGAGGGGACAGGGGGCTTAAGGCAGTACTTC. Its protein product is CAISLEGTGGLRQYF.

The rearrangement joins TRBV10-3 to TRBJ2-1, with 12 bases identical to TRBD2. The CDR3 length is 14 residues. The V segment lost 10 bases and the J segment 6 bases; nucleotides outside the gene matches: 7. The germline CDR1 and CDR2 sequences are ENHRY and SYGVKD. DNA for the CDR3: TGTGCCACCGTGGGACTAGCGGGTCTCAATGAGCAGTTCTTC. This encodes CATVGLAGLNEQFF.

This chain joins TRBV12-3 or TRBV12-4 and TRBJ1-1; 7 bases are shared with TRBD1. The V gene end was trimmed by 5 bases and the J gene end by 4 bases; junction bases not matched to a gene: 4. The CDR3 totals 13 residues. CDR3 sequence: CASSTQGGTEAFF. CDR3 coding DNA: TGTGCCAGCAGTACCCAGGGGGGCACTGAAGCTTTCTTT.

The chain is built from TRBV9 and TRBJ2-1; possible D gene TRBD2, 6 bases. CDR3 length: 16 amino acids. Trimming shortened V by 0 bases and J by 2 bases, and 12 bases separated the two germline ends. Germline CDR1 is SGDLS and CDR2 is YYNGEE. The CDR3 region has the DNA TGTGCCAGCAGCGTAGGGGGTAGCGGTCCCTACAATGAGCAGTTCTTC. It translates to CASSVGGSGPYNEQFF.

This chain uses TRBV28 with TRBJ2-7; no reliable D call. V gave up 1 base and J gave up 4 bases, with 8 bases separating them. Germline lookup yields CDR1 MDHEN and CDR2 SYDVKM. CDR3 length: 13 amino acids. The CDR3 here is CASSLYGSYEQYF. Here the CDR3 DNA reads TGTGCCAGCAGTTTATACGGTTCGTACGAGCAGTACTTC.

This rearrangement joins TRBV6-6 to TRBJ1-1; 9 bases are shared with TRBD1. J gave up 3 bases and V 6 bases, and 8 bases lay outside the gene matches. The CDR3 loop spans 15 amino acids. Germline lookup yields CDR1 MNHNY and CDR2 SVGAGI (reference sequence). The CDR3 protein is CASSRDREGDTEAFF. DNA for the CDR3: TGTGCCAGCAGCAGGGACAGGGAGGGGGACACTGAAGCTTTCTTT.

Only a few counts were recorded for this clone. The chain has TRBV30 and TRBJ2-1, with TRBD2 matching over 11 bases. The germline V gene encodes CDR1 GTSNPN and CDR2 SVGIG (reference sequence). The junction had 7 bases not matched to a gene; V was cut back by 3 bases and J by 12 bases. The CDR3 contains 13 residues. The CDR3 is CAWRTSGTLAQFF. The CDR3, as DNA: TGTGCCTGGAGGACTAGCGGGACGCTTGCGCAGTTCTTC. Supplemented by reference TRBV30 and TRBJ2-1, the full variable domain reads SQTIHQWPATLVQPVGSPLSLECTVEGTSNPNLYWYRQAAGRGLQLLFYSVGIGQISSEVPQNLSASRPQDRQFILSSKKLLLSDSGFYLCAWRTSGTLAQFFGPGTRLTVL.

This clone has just one count. V usage is TRBV24-1 and J usage is TRBJ1-1, with D possibly being TRBD1 (5 bases). Per germline, CDR1 KGHDR and CDR2 SFDVKD. The ends were cut back, 6 bases at V and 4 bases at J, with 11 bases in the middle. The CDR3 consists of 13 residues. CDR3 region: CATSSGLATEAFF. CDR3 bases: TGTGCCACCAGTTCAGGGCTCGCCACTGAAGCTTTCTTT.

The sample holds one count of this clone. V gene TRBV19 combines with J gene TRBJ1-1; 8 bases match TRBD1. Trimming cost V 5 bases and J 4 bases; bases outside gene matches: 3. This CDR3 spans 13 amino acids. CDR1 and CDR2 (germline): LNHDA, SQIVND (reference sequence). The chain's CDR3 is CASSFGQGTEAFF. The CDR3 DNA follows: TGTGCCAGTAGTTTCGGACAGGGCACTGAAGCTTTCTTT.

For the CDR3, the DNA is TGCGCCAGCAGCTTGGTACAGTTGGCTAGCGGGCAGACCCAGTACTTC. It translates to CASSLVQLASGQTQYF. The chain has TRBV5-1 and TRBJ2-5; 8 bases match TRBD2. Germline CDR1 reads SGHRS; CDR2 reads YFSETQ. V shed 0 bases, J shed 6 bases, and the junction held 10 bases outside the gene matches. This CDR3 is built from 16 residues.

The V and J genes are TRBV11-2 and TRBJ2-1; D not resolved. In germline, CDR1 is SGHAT, CDR2 FQNNGV. The CDR3 is 14 amino acids. Between the trimmed V and J ends, which lost 0 bases and 4 bases, there was a span of 7 bases. The CDR3 region is CASSLEGRYNEQFF. The CDR3, as DNA: TGTGCCAGCAGCTTAGAGGGCAGATACAATGAGCAGTTCTTC.